Each of the 6 T cell receptor beta chains below was sequenced from the same sample in a study of T-cell memory formation after mild COVID-19. TCRdb reanalysed the 5' RACE reads using MiXCR and keeps one entry per CDR3 protein. The sample has about 120,000 distinct CDR3 sequences, roughly 15% seen once. The sequenced sample was PBMCs or a T cell subset sorted from them (not recorded which). The receptors were gathered from an adult woman who had mild COVID-19 (a few samples of this study predate the infection). Cell type and time point are not known.

The chain couples TRBV5-1 to TRBJ2-7, with 7 bases that match TRBD1. V lost 0 bases and J lost 7; bases outside the gene matches: 10. From germline, CDR1 is SGHRS and CDR2 YFSETQ. The CDR3 has 15 residues. The CDR3: CASSLGDSPTSEQYF. DNA for the CDR3: TGCGCCAGCAGCTTGGGGGACAGCCCGACGAGTGAGCAGTACTTC. The full variable domain, with the rest looked up from reference TRBV5-1 and TRBJ2-7, is KAGVTQTPRYLIKTRGQQVTLSCSPISGHRSVSWYQQTPGQGLQFLFEYFSETQRNKGNFPGRFSGRQFSNSRSEMNVSTLELGDSALYLCASSLGDSPTSEQYFGPGTRLTVT.

A few counts support this clonotype. The V and J genes are TRBV15 and TRBJ2-2, with 7 bases aligning to TRBD2. CDR3 size: 17 residues. From germline, CDR1 is LNHNV and CDR2 YYDKDF (reference sequence). V dropped 0 bases and J dropped 2; count of bases not matched to a gene: 6. In nucleotides, the CDR3 is TGTGCCACCAGCAGAGAACTAGTAGCGGGCAACACCGGGGAGCTGTTTTTT. Its translation is CATSRELVAGNTGELFF.

Worth noting for this clonotype: One junction end disagrees with the germline gene, perhaps due to a read error. This chain's CDR3 is CASSSVMGLASNEQYF. The CDR3 nucleotides read TGTGCCAGCAGTTCGGTAATGGGACTAGCCTCCAACGAGCAGTACTTC. The chain joins TRBV12-3 or TRBV12-4 to TRBJ2-7; 9 nucleotides line up with TRBD2. The CDR3 is made up of 16 amino acids.

This clonotype has more than one count but fewer than ten. The CDR3 is CSVIGLDEQFF. The CDR3 nucleotides read TGCAGCGTTATTGGACTCGATGAGCAGTTCTTC. This chain links TRBV29-1 with TRBJ2-1, with TRBD2 as a possible D gene (5 bases). Germline V gene lookup returns CDR1 SQVTM and CDR2 ANQGSEA. The CDR3 is 11 amino acids. Trimming left V 5 bases short and J 8 bases short, with 10 bases between.

In its sample, this clonotype was seen many times. Germline and junction disagree at one end, which may indicate a read error. This rearrangement joins TRBV7-9 to TRBJ2-5, with D perhaps TRBD2 (6 bases). The CDR3 contains 13 residues. Germline lookup yields CDR1 SEHNR and CDR2 FQNEAQ (reference sequence). CDR3 DNA sequence: TGCGCCAGCAGCTTGGTCGGGGGAGAGACCCAGTACTTC. This sequence encodes CASSLVGGETQYF. Full variable domain (rest looked up from reference TRBV7-9 and TRBJ2-5): DTGVSQNPRHKITKRGQNVTFRCDPISEHNRLYWYRQTLGQGPEFLTYFQNEAQLEKSRLLSDRFSAERPKGSFSTLEIQRTEQGDSAMYLCASSLVGGETQYFGPGTRLLVL.

This clonotype has only a few counts. This rearrangement joins TRBV24-1 to TRBJ2-1, with 10 bases identical to TRBD2. The length of the CDR3 is 14 residues. Germline CDR1 and CDR2: KGHDR and SFDVKD. Germline trimming cut 6 bases from V and 3 bases from J; bases unmatched to any gene: 1. The CDR3 is CATSTSGDYNEQFF. Written as DNA, the CDR3 is TGTGCCACCAGTACTAGCGGGGACTACAATGAGCAGTTCTTC.